These T cell receptor beta chains were read from a single sample in a study of blood T cell repertoires in COVID-19. Profiling relied on immunoSEQ multiplex PCR, and the TCRdb table lists in-frame clones only, not all of them. Of a few hundred thousand clones in the sample, approximately 88% were seen once. The source material was peripheral blood. The receptors come from a woman aged 70-85 years with COVID-19, enrolled during active disease. Each CDR3 is given with its conserved first and last residue. The D gene is left open where the match is weak. Only some rows state a clone size, as once, few, many or a class for expanded clones.

v_gene: TRBV5-1
d_gene: TRBD2
j_gene: TRBJ2-7
abundance: .
CDR3nt: TGCGCCAGCAGCCGAGGGACTAGCGGGAGCTACGAGCAGTACTTC
CDR3aa: CASSRGTSGSYEQYF

v_gene: TRBV6-2/TRBV6-3
d_gene: TRBD1
j_gene: TRBJ1-1
abundance: once
CDR3nt: TGTGCCAGCAGTTACAGGGGGCAGAACACTGAAGCTTTCTTT
CDR3aa: CASSYRGQNTEAFF

v_gene: TRBV2
d_gene: TRBD1
j_gene: TRBJ1-5
abundance: .
CDR3nt: TGTGCCAGCAGACAGGGGTGGTATAGCAATCAGCCCCAGCATTTT
CDR3aa: CASRQGWYSNQPQHF

v_gene: TRBV30
d_gene: TRBD2
j_gene: TRBJ2-6
abundance: many
CDR3nt: TGTGCCTGGAGTGTACGCCCGGGAAACGGGAGGGCCAACTCTGGGGCCAACGTCCTGACTTTC
CDR3aa: CAWSVRPGNGRANSGANVLTF

v_gene: TRBV30
d_gene: TRBD1
j_gene: TRBJ1-2
abundance: .
CDR3nt: TGTGCCTGGAGTGGTCAGGGGGGCTATGGCTACACCTTC
CDR3aa: CAWSGQGGYGYTF

v_gene: TRBV2
d_gene: .
j_gene: TRBJ1-3
abundance: once
CDR3nt: TGTGCCAGCACCGAGGGTGTAATATATTTT
CDR3aa: CASTEGVIYF

v_gene: TRBV6-5
d_gene: TRBD1
j_gene: TRBJ2-6
abundance: .
CDR3nt: TGTGCCAGCAGACCCGCAGGGGGCCGGGCCAACGTCCTGACTTTC
CDR3aa: CASRPAGGRANVLTF

v_gene: TRBV6-5
d_gene: .
j_gene: TRBJ1-4
abundance: .
CDR3nt: TGTGCCAGCAGAGGGGACACACGACGGGAAAAACTGTTTTTT
CDR3aa: CASRGDTRREKLFF

v_gene: TRBV7-3
d_gene: .
j_gene: TRBJ1-1
abundance: few
CDR3nt: TGTGCCAGCAGCCAAGTAGCGGTTTCTGAAGCTTTCTTT
CDR3aa: CASSQVAVSEAFF

v_gene: TRBV7-2
d_gene: TRBD1
j_gene: TRBJ2-5
abundance: .
CDR3nt: TGTGCCAGCAGCTCGACAGGGGGCGCGTTCCCGCAAGAGACCCAGTACTTC
CDR3aa: CASSSTGGAFPQETQYF

v_gene: TRBV6-5
d_gene: .
j_gene: TRBJ2-6
abundance: .
CDR3nt: TGTGCCAGCACCCCAGGGTCCGGGGCCAACGTCCTGACTTTC
CDR3aa: CASTPGSGANVLTF

v_gene: TRBV28
d_gene: .
j_gene: TRBJ2-6
abundance: .
CDR3nt: TGTGCCAGCAGTAAATTACGGGAATCTGGGGCCAACGTCCTGACTTTC
CDR3aa: CASSKLRESGANVLTF

v_gene: TRBV5-1
d_gene: TRBD1
j_gene: TRBJ1-1
abundance: .
CDR3nt: TGCGCCAGCAGCTTGGTGAGAGGGACAGGGGACACTGAAGCTTTCTTT
CDR3aa: CASSLVRGTGDTEAFF

v_gene: TRBV2
d_gene: TRBD1
j_gene: TRBJ2-7
abundance: .
CDR3nt: TGTGCCAGCAGTCCTGGGACAGTACTCTCCTACGAGCAGTACTTC
CDR3aa: CASSPGTVLSYEQYF

v_gene: TRBV4-1
d_gene: .
j_gene: TRBJ2-7
abundance: .
CDR3nt: TGCGCCAGCAGCCAAGAGGAGGCATACGAGCAGTACTTC
CDR3aa: CASSQEEAYEQYF

v_gene: TRBV10-1
d_gene: TRBD1
j_gene: TRBJ1-1
abundance: .
CDR3nt: TGCGCCAGCAGTGAGTTCTACGGACAGGCTATTCCCGAGAACACTGAAGCTTTCTTT
CDR3aa: CASSEFYGQAIPENTEAFF

v_gene: TRBV3-1/TRBV3-2
d_gene: .
j_gene: TRBJ2-7
abundance: .
CDR3nt: TGTGCCAGCAGCCAAGGACAGGTCATTACCTACGAGCAGTACTTC
CDR3aa: CASSQGQVITYEQYF

v_gene: TRBV9
d_gene: TRBD2
j_gene: TRBJ2-2
abundance: .
CDR3nt: TGTGCCAGCAGCGGGAGCGGGAGTTCGGACACCGGGGAGCTGTTTTTT
CDR3aa: CASSGSGSSDTGELFF

v_gene: TRBV9
d_gene: TRBD1
j_gene: TRBJ2-5
abundance: .
CDR3nt: TGTGCCAGCAGCCCGACACCGGGACAGGGGGCAGAGACCCAGTACTTC
CDR3aa: CASSPTPGQGAETQYF

v_gene: TRBV7-2
d_gene: TRBD1
j_gene: TRBJ2-1
abundance: .
CDR3nt: TGTGCCAGCAGCTCCCGCCTTTTAGGGACAGGGGACAATGAGCAGTTCTTC
CDR3aa: CASSSRLLGTGDNEQFF

v_gene: TRBV6-6
d_gene: TRBD2
j_gene: TRBJ2-7
abundance: .
CDR3nt: TGTGCCAGCAGTTACCCTAGCGGGAACTCCTACGAGCAGTACTTC
CDR3aa: CASSYPSGNSYEQYF

v_gene: TRBV18
d_gene: .
j_gene: TRBJ2-1
abundance: .
CDR3nt: TGTGCCAGCTCACCGCCAGGGTACAATGAGCAGTTCTTC
CDR3aa: CASSPPGYNEQFF

v_gene: TRBV18
d_gene: TRBD2
j_gene: TRBJ2-2
abundance: .
CDR3nt: TGTGCCAGCTCACCAGGAGTAGCGGGAGTTCACACCGGGGAGCTGTTTTTT
CDR3aa: CASSPGVAGVHTGELFF

v_gene: TRBV5-1
d_gene: .
j_gene: TRBJ2-3
abundance: .
CDR3nt: TGCGCCAGCAGCTTGTCGACAGATACGCAGTATTTT
CDR3aa: CASSLSTDTQYF

v_gene: TRBV6-5
d_gene: .
j_gene: TRBJ1-5
abundance: .
CDR3nt: TGTGCCAGCAGAGGGGGGGATAGCAATCAGCCCCAGCATTTT
CDR3aa: CASRGGDSNQPQHF

v_gene: TRBV25-1
d_gene: TRBD1
j_gene: TRBJ2-5
abundance: .
CDR3nt: TGTGCCGGACAGGGGAACCAAGAGACCCAGTACTTC
CDR3aa: CAGQGNQETQYF

v_gene: TRBV7-9
d_gene: TRBD2
j_gene: TRBJ2-5
abundance: .
CDR3nt: TGTGCCAGCAGCTTAAGTGGCGGGAGTGCCGGGGAGACCCAGTACTTC
CDR3aa: CASSLSGGSAGETQYF

v_gene: TRBV28
d_gene: .
j_gene: TRBJ1-6
abundance: .
CDR3nt: TGTGCCAGCAGCCGGACAGCCTATAATTCACCCCTCCACTTT
CDR3aa: CASSRTAYNSPLHF

v_gene: TRBV3-1/TRBV3-2
d_gene: TRBD1
j_gene: TRBJ2-2
abundance: .
CDR3nt: TGTGCCAGCAGCTCCGGGACAGGGCCCACCGGGGAGCTGTTTTTT
CDR3aa: CASSSGTGPTGELFF

v_gene: TRBV24-1
d_gene: .
j_gene: TRBJ1-1
abundance: once
CDR3nt: TGTGCCACCAGTGACCCACCCTCTTCTGGGGAGGGGCCCGTGAACACTGAAGCTTTCTTT
CDR3aa: CATSDPPSSGEGPVNTEAFF